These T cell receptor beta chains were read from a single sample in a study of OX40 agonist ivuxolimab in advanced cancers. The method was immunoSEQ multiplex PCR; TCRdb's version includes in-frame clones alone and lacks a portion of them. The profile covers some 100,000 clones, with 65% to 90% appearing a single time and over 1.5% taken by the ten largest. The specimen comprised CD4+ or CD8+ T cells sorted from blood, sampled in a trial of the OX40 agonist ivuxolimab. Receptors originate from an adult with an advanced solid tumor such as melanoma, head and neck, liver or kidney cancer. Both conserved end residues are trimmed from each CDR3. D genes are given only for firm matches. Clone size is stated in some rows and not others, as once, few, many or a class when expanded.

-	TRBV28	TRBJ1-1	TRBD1	ASSSGQMNTEAF
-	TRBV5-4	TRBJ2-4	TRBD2	ASSSEGLAGNIQY
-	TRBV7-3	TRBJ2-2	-	ASSLQILLWNTGELF
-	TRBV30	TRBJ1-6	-	AWSVLGNSPLH
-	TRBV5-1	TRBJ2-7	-	ASSLVGGEQY
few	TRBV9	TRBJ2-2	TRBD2	ASSVAGTSAGELF
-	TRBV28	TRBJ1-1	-	ASGEDLLEAF
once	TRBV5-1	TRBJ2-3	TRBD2	ASRTWTSASDTQY
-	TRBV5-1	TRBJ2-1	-	ASSGEPGLYNEQF
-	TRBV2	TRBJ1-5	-	ASSRDTGQPQH
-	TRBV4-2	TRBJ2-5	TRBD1	ASSQDPATGGEETQY
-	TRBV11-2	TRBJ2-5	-	ASSLAGSASDLQETQY
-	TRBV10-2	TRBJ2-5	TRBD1	ASSEGTEETQY
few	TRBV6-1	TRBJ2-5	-	ASSDGGGETQY
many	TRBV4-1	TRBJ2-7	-	ASSQGPLSYEQY
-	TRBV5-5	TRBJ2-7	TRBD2	ASSLALAGNIQGEQY